This T cell receptor beta chain stems from a study of cytomegalovirus exposure and HLA in healthy donors. Study summary: Among over 350 genotyped donors, around 81% fell in the Caucasian-associated ancestry cluster.

PCR amplification relied on 60 Vbeta primers (plus 13 Jbeta primers). TCRdb's copy holds only in-frame clones and misses some; the assay was immunoSEQ multiplex PCR. Among 210,000 or so clones, 76% were seen once, and the ten largest hold approximately 0.63%. About this clone: Its antigen is currently unknown.

CDR3 length: 14 amino acids. J lost 4 bases, V lost 5 bases, and 4 bases had no gene match. Germline V lookup: CDR1 MNHEY, CDR2 SVGAGI. Study findings and constraints: The analysis excluded some indistinguishable V segments, including TRBV6-2 and TRBV6-3. Later analysis demonstrated an association between a missense DCLRE1C variant and TCR beta V- and J-gene trimming.

The chain combines TRBV6-5 with TRBJ2-1, with 8 nucleotides matching TRBD1. Sequencing input: PBMCs. The clonotype originates from a man younger than 35 in good health and CMV-seronegative. The CDR3 nucleotides read TGTGCCAGCAGTGCAGGACAGGGATACAATGAGCAGTTCTTC. Translation gives CASSAGQGYNEQFF.